These T cell receptor beta chains were read from a single sample in a study of CD8+CD57+ T cells in acquired aplastic anemia. TCRdb processed the reads anew with MiXCR; each CDR3 protein has one entry. The sample includes about 160,000 distinct CDR3 sequences, 45% to 55% of them seen just once. Sample: sorted CD4+, CD8+, or CD8+CD57+ T cells (not recorded which) from PBMCs. Receptors were obtained from a human donor with aplastic anemia. The CDR3 runs from the conserved cysteine through the conserved F or W. The D gene is left open where the match is weak. Expanded clones get a size class; other rows say once, few or many, or leave the size out.

j_gene,v_gene,abundance,d_gene,CDR3nt,CDR3aa
TRBJ1-4,TRBV5-1,many,-,TGCGCCAGCAGCTTGGGGGATATTAATGAAAAACTGTTTTTT,CASSLGDINEKLFF
TRBJ1-6,TRBV20-1,-,-,TGCAGTGCTAGAGATTCCGGGGGCGCAAGGATAGTGGGTTCACCCCTCCACTTT,CSARDSGGARIVGSPLHF
TRBJ2-1,TRBV10-3,-,-,TGTGCCACCGGAATAAGTGACGGTGAGCAGTTCTTC,CATGISDGEQFF
TRBJ1-5,TRBV19,many,-,TGTGCCAGTAGCACAGGAGCGGGTAATCAGCCCCAGCATTTT,CASSTGAGNQPQHF
TRBJ1-2,TRBV10-3,few,-,TGTGCCATCGAGGGAGTCCATAACTATGGCTACACCTTC,CAIEGVHNYGYTF
TRBJ2-6,TRBV12-3/TRBV12-4,-,-,TGTGCCAGCAGTCCAGGGGCCTACGTCCTGACTTTC,CASSPGAYVLTF
TRBJ1-2,TRBV29-1,-,-,TGCAGCGTTGTCCACCCTTCCGAGGACTATGGCTACACCTTC,CSVVHPSEDYGYTF
TRBJ2-5,TRBV18,many,-,TGTGCCAGCTCAACAGACAGGATAGAGACCCAGTACTTC,CASSTDRIETQYF
TRBJ2-7,TRBV9,once,TRBD2,TGTGCCAGCAGCTCCCGGACTAGCGGGACGGGGGGCGAGCAGTACTTC,CASSSRTSGTGGEQYF
TRBJ2-7,TRBV24-1,many,-,TGTGCCACCAGTACGGTGGGATCCTACGAGCAGTACTTC,CATSTVGSYEQYF
TRBJ1-2,TRBV7-2,many,-,TGTGCCAGCAGCACTTCTGGTACAGGGTTGGGCTACACCTTC,CASSTSGTGLGYTF
TRBJ2-3,TRBV20-1,-,TRBD2,TGCAGTGCTAGAGATCTAGCGGGAGGGCCAGATACGCAGTATTTT,CSARDLAGGPDTQYF
TRBJ2-7,TRBV29-1,-,TRBD2,TGCAGCGTTGAAGTAGCGGGAGTTCCCTACGAGCAGTACTTC,CSVEVAGVPYEQYF
TRBJ2-7,TRBV19,-,-,TGTGCCAGTAGTTCCCGGAACGAGCAGTACTTC,CASSSRNEQYF
TRBJ1-5,TRBV2,many,-,TGTGCCAGCAGTGCCGGGACATCCGGTCAGCCCCAGCATTTT,CASSAGTSGQPQHF
TRBJ1-1,TRBV2,-,TRBD1,TGTGCCAGCAGCCCGGGGAGGGGGCTGACTTTCTTT,CASSPGRGLTFF
TRBJ2-1,TRBV15,-,TRBD1,TGTGCCACCAGCAGCCGGGACAGGGAGAGCGATGAGCAGTTCTTC,CATSSRDRESDEQFF
TRBJ2-5,TRBV25-1,many,-,TGTGCCAGCAGGCAGGATAGGGGGGAGACCCAGTACTTC,CASRQDRGETQYF
TRBJ2-7,TRBV2,-,TRBD1,TGTGCCAGCAAACACAGGGGTAGTTACGAGCAGTACTTC,CASKHRGSYEQYF
TRBJ1-4,TRBV9,-,-,TGTGCCAGCAGCGTAGCTACTGATTTGGAAAACTTGCCCGAAAAACTGTTTTTT,CASSVATDLENLPEKLFF
TRBJ2-5,TRBV20-1,many,TRBD1,TGCAGTCAAGGGGGCACAGGGGCCTTGGAGACCCAGTACTTC,CSQGGTGALETQYF
TRBJ2-3,TRBV28,many,TRBD1,TGTGCCAGCAGAAGGACAGGGGGTAGGAGAGGCACAGATACGCAGTATTTT,CASRRTGGRRGTDTQYF
TRBJ2-7,TRBV18,many,TRBD1,TGTGCCAGCTCACTCGGACAGGGGTTCGAGCAGTACTTC,CASSLGQGFEQYF